The 27 T cell receptor beta chains given below trace back to one sample, sequenced in a study of CD8 T cells in Susac syndrome. The RNA, roughly 0.45 to 1 ug, was put through reverse transcription using random hexamers. MiXCR, run by TCRdb on the immunoSEQ multiplex PCR reads, gives a single entry per CDR3 protein. The table lists about 22,000 distinct CDR3 sequences, just under 95% of them singletons, with about 0.27% in the top ten. The sample was CD8+ T cells from PBMCs. The receptors originated from a human donor in good health.

Only one count was recorded for this clonotype. The chain employs TRBV6-2 or TRBV6-3 and TRBJ1-1, with 9 bases identical to TRBD1. The CDR3 covers 18 residues. Germline values: CDR1 MNHEY, CDR2 SVGEGT. V shed 5 bases and J 2 bases; nucleotides not matched to a gene: 15. The CDR3: CASSRIPGQGPFNTEAFF. The CDR3 DNA sequence: TGTGCCAGCAGTCGCATCCCGGGACAGGGCCCTTTTAACACTGAAGCTTTCTTT.

The chain is built from TRBV5-1 and TRBJ1-2; tentatively, D is TRBD1 (6 bases). V lost 5 bases to trimming and J lost 2 bases, with 13 bases between them. Germline loops: CDR1 SGHRS, CDR2 YFSETQ. The CDR3 spans 14 residues. DNA for the CDR3: TGCGCCAGCAGACGGGACAACTCAAACTATGGCTACACCTTC. This translates into CASRRDNSNYGYTF.

Here the CDR3 reads CASSDSVWPQETQYF. DNA of the CDR3: TGTGCCAGCAGTGATTCGGTGTGGCCTCAAGAGACCCAGTACTTC. This sequence joins TRBV6-1 and TRBJ2-5; no firm D call. V was trimmed by 3 bases and J by 2 bases, leaving 13 bases between them. Germline CDR1 is MNHNS and CDR2 is SASEGT. The CDR3 runs to 15 residues.

The gene calls are TRBV14 and TRBJ2-2, with no clear D. The V and J ends lost 3 bases and 4 bases respectively, with 9 bases between them. In germline, CDR1 is SGHDN, CDR2 FVKESK. The CDR3 is made up of 14 amino acids. In nucleotides, the CDR3 is TGTGCCAGCAGCCAGGGCACCTTCACCGGGGAGCTGTTTTTT. Its protein product is CASSQGTFTGELFF. The full variable domain, its missing parts supplied by reference TRBV14 and TRBJ2-2, is EAGVTQFPSHSVIEKGQTVTLRCDPISGHDNLYWYRRVMGKEIKFLLHFVKESKQDESGMPNNRFLAERTGGTYSTLKVQPAELEDSGVYFCASSQGTFTGELFFGEGSRLTVL.

J is TRBJ1-6 and V is TRBV3-1; maybe TRBD1 (5 bases). This CDR3 has 15 amino acids. Germline loops: CDR1 LGHDT, CDR2 YNNKEL (reference sequence). V dropped 1 base and J dropped 7 bases, with 11 bases sitting between them. The CDR3 reads CASSQGWGVNSPLHF. As DNA, the CDR3 is TGTGCCAGCAGCCAAGGGTGGGGGGTGAATTCACCCCTCCACTTT. The complete variable domain, with remaining parts taken from reference TRBV3-1 and TRBJ1-6, reads DTAVSQTPKYLVTQMGNDKSIKCEQNLGHDTMYWYKQDSKKFLKIMFSYNNKELIINETVPNRFSPKSPDKAHLNLHINSLELGDSAVYFCASSQGWGVNSPLHFGNGTRLTVT.

V and J are TRBV7-9 and TRBJ2-3; a possible D gene is TRBD2 (6 bases). This CDR3 has 13 residues. Trimming shortened V by 5 bases and J by 4 bases, and 10 bases separated the two germline ends. Germline-derived CDR1 and CDR2 are SEHNR and FQNEAQ (reference sequence). Written as DNA, the CDR3 is TGTGCCAGCAGCCCCCGGGGGTCAGATACGCAGTATTTT. Amino acid sequence: CASSPRGSDTQYF.

The V gene is TRBV6-2 or TRBV6-3, the J gene TRBJ1-2, with a possible D match to TRBD1 (5 bases). This CDR3 comprises 13 residues. Between the trimmed V and J ends, which lost 6 bases and 4 bases, there was a span of 12 bases. CDR1 MNHEY and CDR2 SVGEGT come from the germline V gene. The CDR3 DNA reads as TGTGCCAGCAGGCCGGGACGGTCCTATGGCTACACCTTC. It encodes CASRPGRSYGYTF.

The chain couples TRBV4-1 to TRBJ1-3; the D is unclear. V lost 0 bases to trimming and J lost 0 bases, with 9 bases between them. This CDR3 spans 16 amino acids. Germline V gene sequence: CDR1 MGHRA, CDR2 YSYEKL. The CDR3 DNA is TGCGCCAGCAGCCAAGATGCAGCAGACTCTGGAAACACCATATATTTT. It is translated as CASSQDAADSGNTIYF.

The chain combines TRBV11-2 with TRBJ2-2, with D possibly being TRBD2 (5 bases). The CDR3 extends over 17 amino acids. Germline assignment: CDR1 SGHAT and CDR2 FQNNGV. V was pared by 3 bases and J by 2 bases, with 16 bases between. As DNA, the CDR3 is TGTGCCAGCAGCTTCCCCCGTCATACGGGAAACACCGGGGAGCTGTTTTTT. Residues: CASSFPRHTGNTGELFF.

This clonotype was found once. The V and J genes are TRBV9 and TRBJ2-1; a possible D gene is TRBD1 (6 bases). Germline V CDR1 and CDR2: SGDLS, YYNGEE. With 0 bases removed from V and 4 bases from J, the gap between germline ends came to 17 bases. The CDR3 runs 17 residues. The CDR3 DNA sequence: TGTGCCAGCAGCGTAGCTGGAACAGCAGGGGTTTACAATGAGCAGTTCTTC. Its translation: CASSVAGTAGVYNEQFF.

The V call is TRBV7-2, the J call TRBJ1-2, with a weak D call TRBD1 (6 bases). Germline CDR1 and CDR2: SGHTA and FQGNSA. The CDR3 length is 14 residues. V lost 3 bases and J 5 bases, leaving 13 bases between the germline ends. The CDR3 nucleotides are TGTGCCAGCAGCTTCCCGCTCAGGGGTTATGGCTACACCTTC. Its protein product is CASSFPLRGYGYTF.

This clonotype was seen a handful of times. The rearrangement uses TRBV7-9 and TRBJ1-2; unclear D gene. The length of the CDR3 is 12 residues. V was trimmed by 4 bases and J by 8 bases, leaving 11 bases between them. In germline, CDR1 is SEHNR, CDR2 FQNEAQ (reference sequence). In DNA form, the CDR3 reads TGTGCCAGCAGCTACTTCGCCGTGGGCTACACCTTC. Protein product: CASSYFAVGYTF.

The chain couples TRBV29-1 to TRBJ2-3; either TRBD1 or TRBD2 may supply D (6 bases each). Between the trimmed V and J ends, which lost 0 bases and 2 bases, there was a span of 18 bases. CDR1 and CDR2 (germline): SQVTM, ANQGSEA. This CDR3 contains 17 residues. Here the CDR3 DNA reads TGCAGCGTTGAAGAGTGGGGCCAAAGGGGGGACACAGATACGCAGTATTTT. This gives the protein CSVEEWGQRGDTDTQYF.

The chain combines TRBV6-4 with TRBJ2-1; D assignment may be TRBD1 or TRBD2 (5 bases each). From germline, CDR1 is MRHNA and CDR2 SNTAGT. The CDR3 contains 15 residues. Between the trimmed V and J ends, which lost 5 bases and 0 bases, there was a span of 11 bases. CDR3 bases: TGTGCCAGCAGTCCTCAGGGAGACTCCTACAATGAGCAGTTCTTC. Amino acids: CASSPQGDSYNEQFF.

CDR3: CASSLVANTEAFF. In DNA form, the CDR3 reads TGCGCCAGCAGCTTGGTGGCGAACACTGAAGCTTTCTTT. The rearrangement joins TRBV5-1 to TRBJ1-1; unclear D gene. The CDR3 has 13 amino acids. The V and J ends lost 0 bases and 1 base respectively, with 4 bases between them. CDR1 SGHRS and CDR2 YFSETQ come from the germline V gene.

In regard to this clonotype: One end of the junction varies from germline; a read error may be responsible. V usage is TRBV4-3 and J usage is TRBJ2-5, with 7 bases lining up with TRBD1. Germline CDR1 LGHNA, CDR2 YSLEER. The CDR3 is 16 amino acids. The CDR3 loop is CANSQIAPGTVETQYF. CDR3 bases: TGCGCCAACAGCCAAATAGCGCCCGGGACAGTAGAGACCCAGTACTTC.

The chain recombines TRBV29-1 with TRBJ1-2; D ambiguous. Looked up from germline, CDR1 is SQVTM and CDR2 is ANQGSEA. V dropped 0 bases and J dropped 5 bases, with 13 bases sitting between them. CDR3 length: 14 residues. The CDR3 region is CSVEDLAELYGYTF. CDR3 nucleotide sequence: TGCAGCGTTGAAGATCTTGCGGAGCTTTATGGCTACACCTTC.

The chain uses TRBV11-2 and TRBJ2-1, with 7 bases identical to TRBD2. With 0 bases clipped from V and 7 bases from J, the junction kept 15 bases outside the gene matches. Germline V gene data show CDR1 as SGHAT and CDR2 as FQNNGV. The CDR3 is 18 amino acids. The CDR3, as DNA: TGTGCCAGCAGCTTAGATCAACCCCAACTAGCGAGCTGGAATGAGCAGTTCTTC. Its protein is CASSLDQPQLASWNEQFF.

The rearrangement uses TRBV7-8 and TRBJ2-1; 8 nucleotides align to TRBD2. Germline assignment: CDR1 SGHVS and CDR2 FQNEAQ. With 7 bases clipped from V and 4 bases from J, the junction kept 6 bases outside the gene matches. The CDR3 extends over 14 amino acids. In DNA, the CDR3 is TGTGCCAGCAACGGGGGGGGGCCTTACAATGAGCAGTTCTTC. This encodes CASNGGGPYNEQFF.

CDR3 amino acids: CASSLAGWEAFF. The CDR3 DNA is TGCGCCAGCAGCTTGGCCGGGTGGGAAGCTTTCTTT. The J gene is TRBJ1-1, the V gene TRBV5-1, with unresolved D. Trimming pared 0 bases from V and 8 bases from J, leaving 8 bases between. CDR3 size: 12 residues. Per the germline V gene, CDR1 is SGHRS and CDR2 is YFSETQ.

The chain joins TRBV12-3 or TRBV12-4 to TRBJ2-1, with a weak D call TRBD2 (6 bases). V lost 7 bases, J lost 6 bases, and 7 bases lay in between. This CDR3 spans 11 amino acids. For the CDR3, the DNA is TGTGCCAGCAAGGAGGGCAATGAGCAGTTCTTC. Protein: CASKEGNEQFF.

This chain links TRBV7-6 with TRBJ1-2; D is uncertain. V was shortened by 5 bases and J by 4 bases, with 17 bases between the two germline ends. The CDR3 length is 15 residues. Germline CDR1 reads SGHVS; CDR2 reads FNYEAQ. The CDR3 region has the DNA TGTGCCAGCAGCCTTCTGATGGACGCGTTCTATGGCTACACCTTC. It translates to CASSLLMDAFYGYTF. Supplemented by reference TRBV7-6 and TRBJ1-2, the full variable domain reads GAGVSQSPRYKVTKRGQDVALRCDPISGHVSLYWYRQALGQGPEFLTYFNYEAQQDKSGLPNDRFSAERPEGSISTLTIQRTEQRDSAMYRCASSLLMDAFYGYTFGSGTRLTVV.

The V and J genes are TRBV2 and TRBJ2-7; tentatively, D is TRBD2 (6 bases). The V gene lost 6 bases and the J gene lost 4 bases, with 13 bases spanning the gap. The length of the CDR3 is 13 residues. Germline assignment: CDR1 SNHLY and CDR2 FYNNEI. In DNA form, the CDR3 reads TGTGCCAGCAGCCAAACCGGGGGTTACGAGCAGTACTTC. Its protein is CASSQTGGYEQYF.

V and J are TRBV27 and TRBJ1-1, with a weak D call TRBD1 (5 bases). Germline V lookup: CDR1 MNHEY, CDR2 SMNVEV (reference sequence). This CDR3 contains 12 residues. Between the trimmed V and J ends, which lost 3 bases and 7 bases, there was a span of 9 bases. The CDR3, as DNA: TGTGCCAGCAGTTTCGGGGACGGTGAAGCTTTCTTT. Translation: CASSFGDGEAFF.

This chain uses TRBV2 with TRBJ2-1, with no clear D. CDR3 length equals 13 residues. Trimming removed 8 bases at V and 4 bases at J, with 12 bases between. Germline V gene data show CDR1 as SNHLY and CDR2 as FYNNEI. As DNA, the CDR3 is TGTGCCAGCCGGCAGATTCCGTACAATGAGCAGTTCTTC. Protein product: CASRQIPYNEQFF.

The chain joins TRBV7-2 to TRBJ2-3; 7 positions agree with TRBD2. After removal of 0 bases from V and 3 bases from J, the junction contained 9 bases not matched to a gene. The CDR3 length is 17 residues. The germline V gene has CDR1 SGHTA and CDR2 FQGNSA. The CDR3 DNA reads TGTGCCAGCAGCTTAGCGCTGAGCGGGACTGCGACAGATACGCAGTATTTT. This codes for CASSLALSGTATDTQYF.

V gene TRBV6-6 combines with J gene TRBJ1-1; D perhaps matches TRBD1 (5 bases). The germline CDR1 and CDR2 sequences are MNHNY and SVGAGI (reference sequence). The CDR3 runs to 15 residues. V was shortened by 7 bases and J by 4 bases, with 19 bases between the two germline ends. The CDR3 DNA is TGTGCCAGCACTAGCCCATCTAGGGGCGGCACTGAAGCTTTCTTT. Translating gives CASTSPSRGGTEAFF.